These 18 T cell receptor beta chains share one sample of origin, sequenced in a study of T cells in Graves' hyperthyroidism and ophthalmopathy. RNA transcripts gave rise to amplified TCR beta CDR3 regions. The primer set for the first-round RT-PCR of the TCR CDR3 was HTBI. TCRdb independently ran MiXCR on the multiplex PCR reads; one entry per CDR3 protein. The table shows some 760,000 distinct CDR3 sequences, with around 15% occurring only once. The sequencing sample was made of blood. The source of these receptors is a woman aged 18-29 years with Graves' hyperthyroidism.

This clonotype came up many times. The CDR3 loop reads CAWKSGRATGELFF. CDR3 bases: TGTGCCTGGAAATCGGGCAGGGCCACCGGGGAGCTGTTTTTT. The rearrangement links TRBV30 to TRBJ2-2; TRBD1 is a possible D gene (5 bases). CDR1 and CDR2 (germline): GTSNPN, SVGIG (reference sequence). Trimming took 4 bases from V and 4 from J, leaving 13 bases between them. The CDR3 has 14 residues.

Many counts were recorded for this clonotype. V and J are TRBV12-3 or TRBV12-4 and TRBJ1-6, with D hard to call. V lost 6 bases and J lost 9, with 12 bases in between. The CDR3 loop spans 13 amino acids. CDR3 nucleotide sequence: TGTGCCAGCAGCGTTTCCGAGGTTTCACCCCTCCACTTT. Amino acid sequence: CASSVSEVSPLHF.

The chain uses TRBV7-6 and TRBJ2-7; 8 bases line up with TRBD1. Trimming removed 1 base from V and 3 bases from J; junction bases left unmatched: 5. The CDR3 has 15 residues. CDR1 and CDR2 from the germline V gene are SGHVS and FNYEAQ. The CDR3 nucleotides are TGTGCCAGCAGCTTAGGGACAGGGCCTGGCTACGAGCAGTACTTC. Its protein product is CASSLGTGPGYEQYF.

This clonotype occurred many times. The V call is TRBV4-3, the J call TRBJ2-7; 9 bases map to TRBD2. CDR3 length: 15 amino acids. CDR1 and CDR2 (germline): LGHNA, YSLEER. The trim removed 0 bases at V and 7 bases at J, leaving 7 bases unmatched. Written as DNA, the CDR3 is TGCGCCAGCAGCCAAGATAGCGGGAGAAACGGGGAGCAGTACTTC. This codes for CASSQDSGRNGEQYF.

This clonotype was detected ten times or more. The chain combines TRBV12-3 or TRBV12-4 with TRBJ1-2, with a tentative D call TRBD1 (6 bases). The CDR3 is 14 residues long. V gave up 2 bases and J gave up 2 bases, with 9 bases separating them. The CDR3 region has the DNA TGTGCCAGCAGTTTATTAAGGGGGAACTATGGCTACACCTTC. It encodes CASSLLRGNYGYTF.

A few counts support this clonotype. The rearrangement joins TRBV4-2 to TRBJ2-7; D possibly corresponds to TRBD2 (6 bases). Trimming stripped 4 bases from V and 7 bases from J, with 14 bases between. The CDR3 contains 13 residues. Germline V gene lookup returns CDR1 LGHNA and CDR2 YNFKEQ. CDR3 region: CASSLGGGREQYF. The CDR3 nucleotides are TGTGCCAGCAGCCTAGGTGGAGGGAGGGAGCAGTACTTC.

This chain connects TRBV18 to TRBJ2-5; a possible D gene is TRBD1 (6 bases). V shed 0 bases and J shed 5 bases, with 13 bases lying between them. This CDR3 region has 15 residues. Germline V CDR1 and CDR2: KGHSH, LQKENI. The CDR3 here is CASSPPWGRGETQYF. The CDR3 region has the DNA TGTGCCAGCTCACCACCGTGGGGGCGAGGGGAGACCCAGTACTTC.

The chain couples TRBV6-1 to TRBJ2-7; TRBD2 matches 8 bases. CDR3 length: 13 amino acids. V trimming: 7 bases; J trimming: 0 bases; junction bases outside the gene matches: 2. The germline V gene encodes CDR1 MNHNS and CDR2 SASEGT. The chain's CDR3 is CASKRGRSYEQYF. The CDR3 region has the DNA TGTGCCAGCAAGCGGGGGCGCTCCTACGAGCAGTACTTC.

The genes are TRBV7-9 and TRBJ2-5, with no clear D. Deletions cut 2 bases from V and 5 bases from J, with 6 bases between. The CDR3 spans 12 residues. The germline CDR1 and CDR2 sequences are SEHNR and FQNEAQ (reference sequence). CDR3 DNA: TGTGCCAGCAGCTTAATGCGGGAGACCCAGTACTTC. Its protein product is CASSLMRETQYF.

This clonotype has a count of ten or more. V and J are TRBV30 and TRBJ2-7; 9 nucleotides line up with TRBD1. Trimming cost V 0 bases and J 3 bases; bases outside gene matches: 6. The germline CDR1 and CDR2 sequences are GTSNPN and SVGIG (reference sequence). There are 15 residues in the CDR3. The CDR3 region has the DNA TGTGCCTGGAGTGTAGAGGGACAGGGAAACTACGAGCAGTACTTC. The encoded protein is CAWSVEGQGNYEQYF. The whole variable domain, remainder taken from reference TRBV30 and TRBJ2-7, is SQTIHQWPATLVQPVGSPLSLECTVEGTSNPNLYWYRQAAGRGLQLLFYSVGIGQISSEVPQNLSASRPQDRQFILSSKKLLLSDSGFYLCAWSVEGQGNYEQYFGPGTRLTVT.

This clonotype appeared a few times. The gene calls are TRBV20-1 and TRBJ2-4; 10 positions agree with TRBD2. The CDR3 extends over 14 amino acids. CDR1 DFQATT and CDR2 SNEGSKA come from the germline V gene (reference sequence). V dropped 5 bases and J dropped 4; count of bases not matched to a gene: 5. CDR3 protein: CSAVAGGPKNIQYF. The CDR3 nucleotides read TGCAGTGCTGTAGCGGGAGGCCCGAAAAACATTCAGTACTTC.

This clonotype was counted a single time. The V gene is TRBV5-6, the J gene TRBJ2-6; 7 nucleotides agree with TRBD1. With 4 bases clipped from V and 0 bases from J, the junction kept 16 bases outside the gene matches. CDR1 and CDR2 from the germline V gene are SGHDT and YYEEEE. CDR3 length: 20 amino acids. The CDR3 protein is CASSPHGQVGPISGANVLTF. CDR3 DNA sequence: TGTGCCAGCAGCCCTCATGGACAGGTAGGACCGATCTCTGGGGCCAACGTCCTGACTTTC.

This clonotype came up many times. V is TRBV20-1 and J is TRBJ2-1, with no clear D. The CDR3 is made up of 10 amino acids. Germline V lookup: CDR1 DFQATT, CDR2 SNEGSKA (reference sequence). Trimming removed 3 bases from V and 5 bases from J, with 2 bases in between. This chain's CDR3 is CSASHNEQFF. CDR3 coding DNA: TGCAGTGCTAGTCACAATGAGCAGTTCTTC.

CDR3 amino acids: CASSLSWGGDGYTF. The CDR3 bases are TGTGCCAGCAGCCTCAGTTGGGGCGGGGATGGCTACACCTTC. The chain couples TRBV7-9 to TRBJ1-2; the D gene is possibly TRBD1 (5 bases). This CDR3 has 14 amino acids. V gave up 5 bases and J gave up 6 bases, with 16 bases separating them. CDR1 SEHNR and CDR2 FQNEAQ come from the germline V gene (reference sequence).

The rearrangement joins TRBV7-2 to TRBJ2-1; 11 nucleotides agree with TRBD2. V dropped 2 bases and J dropped 7; count of bases not matched to a gene: 7. Germline V gives CDR1 SGHTA, CDR2 FQGNSA. The CDR3 is 16 residues long. In DNA form, the CDR3 reads TGTGCCAGCAGCTTACGTGGTAGCGGGGGGGAAAATGAGCAGTTCTTC. Translating gives CASSLRGSGGENEQFF. The entire variable domain, with the rest obtained from reference TRBV7-2 and TRBJ2-1, is as follows: GAGVSQSPSNKVTEKGKDVELRCDPISGHTALYWYRQSLGQGLEFLIYFQGNSAPDKSGLPSDRFSAERTGGSVSTLTIQRTQQEDSAVYLCASSLRGSGGENEQFFGPGTRLTVL.

The chain has TRBV18 and TRBJ2-6, with TRBD1 identical over 9 bases. The CDR3 is made up of 18 amino acids. V lost 6 bases, J lost 2 bases, and 11 bases stayed unmatched. Germline-derived CDR1 and CDR2 are KGHSH and LQKENI. CDR3 protein: CASSQNRDREAGANVLTF. The CDR3 DNA reads TGTGCCAGCTCGCAGAACCGGGACAGGGAAGCTGGGGCCAACGTCCTGACTTTC.

This chain links TRBV20-1 with TRBJ2-3; 11 bases map to TRBD2. The V gene's germline CDR1 is DFQATT and CDR2 SNEGSKA (reference sequence). CDR3 length: 14 amino acids. V shed 5 bases and J 5 bases; nucleotides not matched to a gene: 6. The CDR3 is CSAEGTSGLDTQYF. The CDR3, as DNA: TGCAGTGCTGAAGGGACTAGCGGACTAGATACGCAGTATTTT.

The CDR3, as DNA: TGTGCCAGCAGGTGGGGGCTCAGACACAATGAGCAGTTCTTC. Translation: CASRWGLRHNEQFF. The chain recombines TRBV12-3 or TRBV12-4 with TRBJ2-1, with D possibly matching TRBD1 (6 bases). This CDR3 has 14 amino acids. Trimming cost V 6 bases and J 5 bases, with 14 bases left between them.